This T cell receptor beta chain was documented in a study of CD8+ T cells in alopecia areata. The V gene's germline CDR1 is GTSNPN and CDR2 SVGIG (reference sequence). Trimming cost V 7 bases and J 1 base, with 11 bases left between them. This CDR3 region has 12 residues. Note on this clone: Its antigen is currently unknown.

RNA extraction and reverse transcription yielded cDNA as sequencing template. The method was immunoSEQ multiplex PCR; TCRdb's version includes in-frame clones alone and lacks a portion of them. In the table there are some 130,000 clones, roughly 50% of which are singletons. General study findings and limits: An increase in clonality over normal scalp was evident in lesional scalp, especially alopecia totalis/universalis.

J is TRBJ2-7 and V is TRBV30; D is unresolved. The TCR sequence derives from a human donor with alopecia areata. Sequencing used CD8+ T cells sorted from blood, obtained at week 0. The CDR3 nucleotides are TGTGCCTCCGGGTCAAAGTCCTACGAGCAGTACTTC. It encodes CASGSKSYEQYF.